Reported below is one T cell receptor (beta chain). This sample is drawn from a study of blood T cell repertoires in COVID-19. Germline CDR1 is SGHNT and CDR2 is YYREEE (reference sequence). The CDR3 covers 16 residues. Trimming removed 2 bases from V and 4 bases from J, with 15 bases in between. The table came from immunoSEQ multiplex PCR; TCRdb's copy has only in-frame clones and leaves some out. This sample has fewer than 200,000 clones, with around four fifths found just once. Sequencing used PBMCs or T cells enriched from blood (not recorded which). This TCR derives from a woman in her forties or fifties who had recovered from COVID-19. The chain has TRBV5-4 and TRBJ2-2, with D hard to call. The CDR3 DNA reads as TGTGCCAGCAGCTTTACCCCCGGCGCAGGCACCGGGGAGCTGTTTTTT. This codes for CASSFTPGAGTGELFF.